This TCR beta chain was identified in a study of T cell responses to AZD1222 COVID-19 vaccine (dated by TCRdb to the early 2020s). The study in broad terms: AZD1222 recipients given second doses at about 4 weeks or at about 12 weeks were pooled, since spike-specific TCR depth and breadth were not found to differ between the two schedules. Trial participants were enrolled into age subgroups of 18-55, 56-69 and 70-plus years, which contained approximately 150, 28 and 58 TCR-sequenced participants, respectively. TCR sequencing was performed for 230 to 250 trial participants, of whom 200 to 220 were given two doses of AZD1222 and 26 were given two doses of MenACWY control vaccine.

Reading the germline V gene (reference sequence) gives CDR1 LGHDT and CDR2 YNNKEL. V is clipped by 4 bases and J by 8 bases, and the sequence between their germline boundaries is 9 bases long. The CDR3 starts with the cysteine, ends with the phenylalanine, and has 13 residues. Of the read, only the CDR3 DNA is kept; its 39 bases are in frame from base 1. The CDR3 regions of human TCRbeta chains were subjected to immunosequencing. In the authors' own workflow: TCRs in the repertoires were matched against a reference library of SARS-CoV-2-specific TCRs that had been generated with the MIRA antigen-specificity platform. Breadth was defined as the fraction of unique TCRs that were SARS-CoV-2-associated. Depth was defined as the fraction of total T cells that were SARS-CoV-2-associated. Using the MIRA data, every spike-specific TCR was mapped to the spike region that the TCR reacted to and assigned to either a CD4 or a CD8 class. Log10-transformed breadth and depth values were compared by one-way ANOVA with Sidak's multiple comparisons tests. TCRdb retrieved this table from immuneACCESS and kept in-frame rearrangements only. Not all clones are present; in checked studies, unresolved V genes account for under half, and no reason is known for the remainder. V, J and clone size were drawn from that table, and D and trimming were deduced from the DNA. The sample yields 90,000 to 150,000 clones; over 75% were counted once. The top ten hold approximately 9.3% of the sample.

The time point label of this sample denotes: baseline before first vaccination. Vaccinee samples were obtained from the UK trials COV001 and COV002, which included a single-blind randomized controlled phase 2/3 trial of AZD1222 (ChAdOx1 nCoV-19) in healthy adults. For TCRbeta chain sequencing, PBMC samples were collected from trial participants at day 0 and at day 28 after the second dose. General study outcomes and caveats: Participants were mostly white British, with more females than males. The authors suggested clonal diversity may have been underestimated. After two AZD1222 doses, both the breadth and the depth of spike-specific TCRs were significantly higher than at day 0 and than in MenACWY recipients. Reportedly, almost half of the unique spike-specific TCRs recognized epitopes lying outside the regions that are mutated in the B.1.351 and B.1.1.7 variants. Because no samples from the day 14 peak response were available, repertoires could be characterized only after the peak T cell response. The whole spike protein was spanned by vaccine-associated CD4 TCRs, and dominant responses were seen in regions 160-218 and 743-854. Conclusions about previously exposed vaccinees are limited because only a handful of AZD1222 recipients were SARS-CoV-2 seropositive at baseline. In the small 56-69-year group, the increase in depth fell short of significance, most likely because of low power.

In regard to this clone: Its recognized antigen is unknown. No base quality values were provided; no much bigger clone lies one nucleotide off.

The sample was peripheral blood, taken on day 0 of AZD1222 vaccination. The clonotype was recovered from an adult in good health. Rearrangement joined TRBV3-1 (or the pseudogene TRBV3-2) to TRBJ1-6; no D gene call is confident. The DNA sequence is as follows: TGTGCCAGCAGCCCCCGTACGGATTCACCCCTCCACTTT. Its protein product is CASSPRTDSPLHF.